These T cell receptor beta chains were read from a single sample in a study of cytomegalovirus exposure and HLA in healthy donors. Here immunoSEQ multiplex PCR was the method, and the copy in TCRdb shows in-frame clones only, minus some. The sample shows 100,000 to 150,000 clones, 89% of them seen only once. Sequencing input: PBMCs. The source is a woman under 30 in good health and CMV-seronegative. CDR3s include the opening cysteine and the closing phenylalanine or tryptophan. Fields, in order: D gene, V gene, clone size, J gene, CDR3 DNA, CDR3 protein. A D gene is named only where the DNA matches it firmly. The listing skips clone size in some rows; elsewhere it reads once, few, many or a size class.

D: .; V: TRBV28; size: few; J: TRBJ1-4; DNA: TGTGCCGGAAGCGGGGGGTATAGTGGAAAACTGTTTTTT; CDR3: CAGSGGYSGKLFF
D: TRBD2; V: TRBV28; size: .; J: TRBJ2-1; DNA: TGTGCCAGCAGTATCCGGGACACACTAGCGGGAGTCGGGGACAATGAGCAGTTCTTC; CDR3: CASSIRDTLAGVGDNEQFF
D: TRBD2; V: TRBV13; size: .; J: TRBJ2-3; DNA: TGTGCCAGCAGCTCCGGACTAGCCACAGATACGCAGTATTTT; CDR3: CASSSGLATDTQYF
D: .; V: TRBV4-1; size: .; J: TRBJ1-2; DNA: TGCGCCAGCAGCCAGGAAGGGGGTTCTGATGGCTACACCTTC; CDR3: CASSQEGGSDGYTF
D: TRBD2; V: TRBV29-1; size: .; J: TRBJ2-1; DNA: TGCAGCGTTGTACCCCGGATTAGCGGGAGGTTCTATGAGCAGTTCTTC; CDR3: CSVVPRISGRFYEQFF
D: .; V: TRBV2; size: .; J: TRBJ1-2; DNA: TGTGCCACCCAAGTCTCAGGGGTGGAGGGCTACACCTTC; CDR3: CATQVSGVEGYTF
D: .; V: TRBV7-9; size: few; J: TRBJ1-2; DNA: TGTGCCAGCAGCTTAGCCTCCAGACTTTTAGTAGGCTACACCTTC; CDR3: CASSLASRLLVGYTF
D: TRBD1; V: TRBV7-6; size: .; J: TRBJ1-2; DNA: TGTGCCAGCAGCCCGACAGGGAACTATGGCTACACCTTC; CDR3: CASSPTGNYGYTF
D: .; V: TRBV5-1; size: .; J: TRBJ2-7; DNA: TGCGCCAGCAGCCCAGGGACAGGGGGAAAACTAGCGGGAGAAATTAGCTCCTACGAGCAGTACTTC; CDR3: CASSPGTGGKLAGEISSYEQYF
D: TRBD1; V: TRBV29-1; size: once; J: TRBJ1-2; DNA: TGCAGCGTTGAAGTGGCAGGGGGAGACTATGGCTACACCTTC; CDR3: CSVEVAGGDYGYTF
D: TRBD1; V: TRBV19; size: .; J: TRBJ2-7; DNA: TGTGCCAGTAGGAGGGGGCTCGAGCAGTACTTC; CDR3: CASRRGLEQYF
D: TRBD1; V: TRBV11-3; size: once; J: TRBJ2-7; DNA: TGTGCCAGCAGCAAACAGGGGTGGTACGAGCAGTACTTC; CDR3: CASSKQGWYEQYF
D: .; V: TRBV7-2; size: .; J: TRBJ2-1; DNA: TGTGCCAGCAGCTTAGGGGAGAGCTCCTACAATGAGCAGTTCTTC; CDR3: CASSLGESSYNEQFF
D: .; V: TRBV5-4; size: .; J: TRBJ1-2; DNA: TGTGCCAGCAGTGCAGGTTATGGCTACACCTTC; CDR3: CASSAGYGYTF
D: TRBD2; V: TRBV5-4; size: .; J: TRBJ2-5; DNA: TGTGCCAGCAGCTGGATGACTAGCGGGAGGCTGGCCTTGGGGACCCAGTACTTC; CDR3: CASSWMTSGRLALGTQYF
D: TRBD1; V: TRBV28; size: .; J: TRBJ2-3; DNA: TGTGCCAGCGGGGGACAGGGGAGCACAGATACGCAGTATTTT; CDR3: CASGGQGSTDTQYF
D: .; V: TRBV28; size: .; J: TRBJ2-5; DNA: TGTGCCAGCAGTTTAGGGCAGATCCAAGAGACCCAGTACTTC; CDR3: CASSLGQIQETQYF
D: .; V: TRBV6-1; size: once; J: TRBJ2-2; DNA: TGTGCCACCAAGACAGGGAACACCGGGGAGCTGTTTTTT; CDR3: CATKTGNTGELFF
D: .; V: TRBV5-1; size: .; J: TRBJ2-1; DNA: TGCGCCAGCAGCTTGGGGAGCCCCGATTTAAATGAGCAGTTCTTC; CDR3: CASSLGSPDLNEQFF
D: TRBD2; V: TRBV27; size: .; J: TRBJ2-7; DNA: TGTGCCAGCAGTTTACTAGCGGGAATTACCTACGAGCAGTACTTC; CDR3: CASSLLAGITYEQYF
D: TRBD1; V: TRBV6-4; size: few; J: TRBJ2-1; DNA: TGTGCCAGCAGCCGGGACAGCTCCTACAATGAGCAGTTCTTC; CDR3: CASSRDSSYNEQFF
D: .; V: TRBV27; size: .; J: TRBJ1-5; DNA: TGTGCCAGCAGTGGGGCAGCAAATCAGCCCCAGCATTTT; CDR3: CASSGAANQPQHF
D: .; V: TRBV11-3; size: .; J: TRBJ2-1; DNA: TGTGCCAGCAGCCGTAGCGAGAACTCCTACAATGAGCAGTTCTTC; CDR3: CASSRSENSYNEQFF
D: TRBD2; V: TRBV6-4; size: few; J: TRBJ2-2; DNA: TGTGCCAGCGGCGTAAGCGGGAGCACCGGGGAGCTGTTTTTT; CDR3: CASGVSGSTGELFF
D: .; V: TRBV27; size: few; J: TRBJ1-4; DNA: TGTGCCAGCAAAGACAGTTTAAATGAAAAACTGTTTTTT; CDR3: CASKDSLNEKLFF
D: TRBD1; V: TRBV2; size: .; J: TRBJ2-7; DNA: TGTGCCAGCAGTGAATCTCGGACAGGGGGATACTACGAGCAGTACTTC; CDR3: CASSESRTGGYYEQYF
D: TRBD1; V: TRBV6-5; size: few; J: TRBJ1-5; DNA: TGTGCCTGCGCCCGGGACAGGGGACAGCCCCAGCATTTT; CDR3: CACARDRGQPQHF
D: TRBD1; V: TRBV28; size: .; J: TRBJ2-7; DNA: TGTGCCAGCAGGCAGGGGACAGGGGGCTACGAGCAGTACTTC; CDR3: CASRQGTGGYEQYF
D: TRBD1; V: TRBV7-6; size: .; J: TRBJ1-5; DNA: TGTGCCAGCAGCCCCGGGACAGGGGCTGACAATCAGCCCCAGCATTTT; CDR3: CASSPGTGADNQPQHF
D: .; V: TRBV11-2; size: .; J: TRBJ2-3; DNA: TGTGCCAGCAGCTTAGATCCGTTTGCGGGAAGAGATACGCAGTATTTT; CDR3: CASSLDPFAGRDTQYF
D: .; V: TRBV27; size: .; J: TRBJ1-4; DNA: TGTGCCAGCAGCAACACTGAAAAACTGTTTTTT; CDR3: CASSNTEKLFF
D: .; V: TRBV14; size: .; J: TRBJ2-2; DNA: TGTGCCAGCAGCCAAGATCATAGCAGGGCGAACACCGGGGAGCTGTTTTTT; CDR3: CASSQDHSRANTGELFF
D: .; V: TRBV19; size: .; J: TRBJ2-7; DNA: TGTGCCAGCCAGGGGTTACACGAGCAGTACTTC; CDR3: CASQGLHEQYF
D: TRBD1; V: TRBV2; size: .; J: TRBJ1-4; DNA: TGTGCCAGCAGGACAGGGCTAGGGGAAAAACTGTTTTTT; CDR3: CASRTGLGEKLFF
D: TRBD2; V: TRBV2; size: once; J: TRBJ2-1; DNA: TGTGCCAGCAGCGGACTAGCGGGAGCCAATGAGCAGTTCTTC; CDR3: CASSGLAGANEQFF
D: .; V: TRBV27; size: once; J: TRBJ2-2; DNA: TGTGCCAGCAGACCACAGACGGACACCGGGGAGCTGTTTTTT; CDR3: CASRPQTDTGELFF
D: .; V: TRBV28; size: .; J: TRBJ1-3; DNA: TGTGCCAGCAGTGACAGCTCCGCTGCCTCTGGAAACACCATATATTTT; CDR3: CASSDSSAASGNTIYF
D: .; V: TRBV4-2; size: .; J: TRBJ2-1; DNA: TGTGCCAGCAGCCAGTTTTACTCGGTAGCAATCAAGAGCAATGAGCAGTTCTTC; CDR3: CASSQFYSVAIKSNEQFF
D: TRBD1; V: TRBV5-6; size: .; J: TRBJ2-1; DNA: TGTGCCAGCAGCTCGATACAGGGGGCCTCCTACAATGAGCAGTTCTTC; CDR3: CASSSIQGASYNEQFF
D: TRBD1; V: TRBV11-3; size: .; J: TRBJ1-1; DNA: TGTGCCAGCAGCCTATACAGGGGGCAAGCTTTCTTT; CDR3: CASSLYRGQAFF
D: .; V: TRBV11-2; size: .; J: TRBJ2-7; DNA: TGTGCCAGCAGCCAGACGGGGGAAACCGAGCAGTACTTC; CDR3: CASSQTGETEQYF
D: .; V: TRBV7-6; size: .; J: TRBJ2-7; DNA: TGTGCCAGCAGTCAAACAGGGAACGAGCAGTACTTC; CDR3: CASSQTGNEQYF
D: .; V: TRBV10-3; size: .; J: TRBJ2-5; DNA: TGTGCCATCAGTGAGGAACACATGTACCAAGAGACCCAGTACTTC; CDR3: CAISEEHMYQETQYF
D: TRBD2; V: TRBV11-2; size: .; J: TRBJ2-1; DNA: TGTGCCAGCAGCTTAGAAGACCAGTCGAGCGGGAGAAGAAATGAGCAGTTCTTC; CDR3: CASSLEDQSSGRRNEQFF
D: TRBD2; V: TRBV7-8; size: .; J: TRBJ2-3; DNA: TGTGCCAGCAGCTTCAGCGGGAGAAGAACAGATACGCAGTATTTT; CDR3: CASSFSGRRTDTQYF
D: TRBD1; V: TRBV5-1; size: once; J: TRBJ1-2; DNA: TGCGCCAGCAGCTTAGGGACAGGGTATGGCTACACCTTC; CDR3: CASSLGTGYGYTF
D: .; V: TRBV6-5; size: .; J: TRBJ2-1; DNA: TGTGCCAGCTCGACGGGGTACAATGAGCAGTTCTTC; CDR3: CASSTGYNEQFF
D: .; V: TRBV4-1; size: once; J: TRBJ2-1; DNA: TGCGCCAGCAGAATTCAACCGACTGGGAGCTCCTACAATGAGCAGTTCTTC; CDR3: CASRIQPTGSSYNEQFF
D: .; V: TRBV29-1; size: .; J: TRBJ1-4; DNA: TGCAGCGTAGCCCGGACGGGATTGAATGAAAAACTGTTTTTT; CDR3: CSVARTGLNEKLFF
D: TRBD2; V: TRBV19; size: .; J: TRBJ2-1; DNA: TGTGCCAGTAGTATAGGGACTAGATATGAGCAGTTCTTC; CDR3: CASSIGTRYEQFF
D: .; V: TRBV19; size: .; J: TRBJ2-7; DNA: TGTGCCAGTAGTTCCTCCGGGGGATCCTACGAGCAGTACTTC; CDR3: CASSSSGGSYEQYF
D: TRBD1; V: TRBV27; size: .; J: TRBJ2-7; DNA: TGTGCCAGCAGTTACGGGACAGCCTCCTACGAGCAGTACTTC; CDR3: CASSYGTASYEQYF
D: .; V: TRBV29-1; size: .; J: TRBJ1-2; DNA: TGCAGCGTTGATGACAGATATAACTATGGCTACACCTTC; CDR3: CSVDDRYNYGYTF